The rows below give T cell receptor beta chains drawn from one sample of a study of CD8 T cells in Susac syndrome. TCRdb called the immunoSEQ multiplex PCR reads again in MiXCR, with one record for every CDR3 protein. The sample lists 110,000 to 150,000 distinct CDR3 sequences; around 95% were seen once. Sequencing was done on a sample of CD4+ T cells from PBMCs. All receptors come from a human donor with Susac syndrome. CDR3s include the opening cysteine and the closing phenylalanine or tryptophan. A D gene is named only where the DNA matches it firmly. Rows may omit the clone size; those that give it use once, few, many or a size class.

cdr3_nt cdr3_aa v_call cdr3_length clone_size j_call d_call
TGCGCCAGCAGCCAAGATACCGGACAGAATTATAATTCACCCCTCCACTTT CASSQDTGQNYNSPLHF TRBV4-1 17 NA TRBJ1-6 NA
TGTGCCAGCAGTTTTATGGGGGTCACCGGGGAGCTGTTTTTT CASSFMGVTGELFF TRBV27 14 NA TRBJ2-2 NA
TGTGCCAGCTCACCAACCCCGGGGCGAGATACGCAGTATTTT CASSPTPGRDTQYF TRBV18 14 NA TRBJ2-3 NA
TGCAGTGCGAAACAGGGCAATAGCAATCAGCCCCAGCATTTT CSAKQGNSNQPQHF TRBV20-1 14 once TRBJ1-5 NA
TGTGCCAGCAGCCAAGAAGGAGGGGTCGGGGAGCTGTTTTTT CASSQEGGVGELFF TRBV14 14 NA TRBJ2-2 NA
TGTGCCAGCAGCCTCTTAACAGGATACGAGCAGTACTTC CASSLLTGYEQYF TRBV14 13 NA TRBJ2-7 NA
TGCAGCGTTGGGGGTAGGGTCGAGACCCAGTACTTC CSVGGRVETQYF TRBV29-1 12 NA TRBJ2-5 NA
TGTGCCAGCTACCTAGCGGGAGGAGTGACCCAGTACTTC CASYLAGGVTQYF TRBV6-2/TRBV6-3 13 NA TRBJ2-5 TRBD2
TGTGCCAGCAGCTTAATGGGGGGGAAGGACAATGAGCAGTTCTTC CASSLMGGKDNEQFF TRBV7-8 15 NA TRBJ2-1 TRBD2
TGCAGTGCTAGGCAGCCTTATGGCTACACCTTC CSARQPYGYTF TRBV20-1 11 NA TRBJ1-2 NA
TGCAGTGCTCAAAGTTACACTGAAGCTTTCTTT CSAQSYTEAFF TRBV20-1 11 once TRBJ1-1 NA
TGCAGTGCTAGTTCTTCGTGGGGTAGTGCCTACAATGAGCAGTTCTTC CSASSSWGSAYNEQFF TRBV20-1 16 NA TRBJ2-1 NA
TGCAGTGCTAGCCTCTTATCGACAGGGCAGCACGAGCAGTACTTC CSASLLSTGQHEQYF TRBV20-1 15 NA TRBJ2-7 TRBD1
TGCGCCAGCAAGGATACAGGGGGCGTTTGGGGGCTGGGAGCTTTCTTT CASKDTGGVWGLGAFF TRBV5-1 16 NA TRBJ1-1 TRBD1
TGTGCCAGCAGTTACGGGACAGCGAGCTACGAGCAGTACTTC CASSYGTASYEQYF TRBV6-5 14 NA TRBJ2-7 TRBD1
TGCAGTGCTCCGCAGGGGGCCCGGAATGAGCAGTTCTTC CSAPQGARNEQFF TRBV20-1 13 NA TRBJ2-1 TRBD1
TGTGCCACCAGCCCCAGGCGGACAGGTGATCCCTACGAGCAGTACTTC CATSPRRTGDPYEQYF TRBV15 16 NA TRBJ2-7 TRBD1
TGCAGTGCTAGTCTCAATGAAAAACTGTTTTTT CSASLNEKLFF TRBV20-1 11 once TRBJ1-4 NA
TGTGCCAGCAGCCAGGCCGCCTTCGGCGGGGAGACCCAGTACTTC CASSQAAFGGETQYF TRBV14 15 NA TRBJ2-5 NA
TGTGCCAGCACCCATTTACAGGGGACCACTGAAGCTTTCTTT CASTHLQGTTEAFF TRBV6-5 14 NA TRBJ1-1 TRBD1
TGTGCCAGCAGCGGACGACTAGCGGGGATTTCGGAGACCCAGTACTTC CASSGRLAGISETQYF TRBV7-8 16 NA TRBJ2-5 TRBD2
TGTGCCACCAGTGATTTGCACGGGACAGGGGAAGGCTACACCTTC CATSDLHGTGEGYTF TRBV24-1 15 NA TRBJ1-2 TRBD1
TGTGCCAGCAGCTCCTTACCCGGGACAGGGGCTGGGGCCAACGTCCTGACTTTC CASSSLPGTGAGANVLTF TRBV13 18 NA TRBJ2-6 TRBD1
TGTGCCAGCAGCACCCGGACTCCCAATCGGGACACTGAAGCTTTCTTT CASSTRTPNRDTEAFF TRBV9 16 NA TRBJ1-1 NA
TGTGCCAGCAGCTTACAGGGGCCAAACACAGATACGCAGTATTTT CASSLQGPNTDTQYF TRBV7-3 15 NA TRBJ2-3 NA
TGCAGCGGGGGGGGGCAAGAGACCCAGTACTTC CSGGGQETQYF TRBV29-1 11 NA TRBJ2-5 TRBD2
TGTGCCAGCAGTATAAGACAGGGCTACGAGCAGTACTTC CASSIRQGYEQYF TRBV12-3/TRBV12-4 13 NA TRBJ2-7 TRBD1
TGTGCCAGCAGCGGAACTAGCGGGAGTCGTCAAGAGACCCAGTACTTC CASSGTSGSRQETQYF TRBV5-6 16 NA TRBJ2-5 TRBD2
TGTGCCAGCAGTCACACTAGCGGGCGACCCACAGATACGCAGTATTTT CASSHTSGRPTDTQYF TRBV28 16 NA TRBJ2-3 TRBD2
TGCAGTGCTGGTGCACCTGGGAGTCATACGCAGTATTTT CSAGAPGSHTQYF TRBV20-1 13 NA TRBJ2-3 NA
TGTGCCAGCAGTTACGGGACACAGAACACTGAAGCTTTCTTT CASSYGTQNTEAFF TRBV6-6 14 NA TRBJ1-1 NA
TGCGCCAGCAGCAAGGACAGGGGGTCGGTTGCTGGGGCCAACGTCCTGACTTTC CASSKDRGSVAGANVLTF TRBV4-1 18 NA TRBJ2-6 TRBD1
TGCAGCGTACGGACAGGGTACAATCAGCCCCAGCATTTT CSVRTGYNQPQHF TRBV29-1 13 NA TRBJ1-5 TRBD1
TGCGCCAGCAGTCAGCGAGATTCGGAAGGAAGCACAGATACGCAGTATTTT CASSQRDSEGSTDTQYF TRBV23-1 17 NA TRBJ2-3 NA
TGCAGTGCTAGCGGGGGGGCCTGGACCGGGGAGCTGTTTTTT CSASGGAWTGELFF TRBV20-1 14 NA TRBJ2-2 TRBD2
TGCAGTGCTAGCGAACAGAACTATGGCTACACCTTC CSASEQNYGYTF TRBV20-1 12 NA TRBJ1-2 NA
TGTGCCAGCAGCCAAGATACCGTGACCATCGATGAGCAGTTCTTC CASSQDTVTIDEQFF TRBV4-2 15 NA TRBJ2-1 NA
TGCAGTGCTAGAGAGGGGTCCGCGGGAGGGATTTGGGGGTACTTC CSAREGSAGGIWGYF TRBV20-1 15 NA TRBJ2-7 TRBD2
TGCAGTGCTCCGGCCCTCTCGAACACCGGGGAGCTGTTTTTT CSAPALSNTGELFF TRBV20-1 14 NA TRBJ2-2 NA
TGTGCCAGCAGTTACCCCCCTTGGGGCACCGGGGAGCTGTTTTTT CASSYPPWGTGELFF TRBV6-5 15 NA TRBJ2-2 NA
TGCAGCGTTGCTCAACTACTCGGTAGGGGTGGCGGGGCCCAGTACTTC CSVAQLLGRGGGAQYF TRBV29-1 16 NA TRBJ2-5 NA
TGTGCCAGCTCACCACTAGGGACAGGGGGCCTCGAGCAGTACTTC CASSPLGTGGLEQYF TRBV18 15 NA TRBJ2-7 TRBD1
TGTGCCAGCAGCAGCAGAGATACGCAGTATTTT CASSSRDTQYF TRBV7-2 11 NA TRBJ2-3 NA
TGTGCCAGCAGGAAAGGGGGGGCCCAAGAGACCCAGTACTTC CASRKGGAQETQYF TRBV11-1 14 NA TRBJ2-5 NA
TGCAGTGTGACCGGGGGGCGCTCCTACAATGAGCAGTTCTTC CSVTGGRSYNEQFF TRBV20-1 14 NA TRBJ2-1 NA
TGCAGCGGTGGGCCGGGGACAGTGGACTATGGCTACACCTTC CSGGPGTVDYGYTF TRBV29-1 14 NA TRBJ1-2 TRBD1
TGTGCCAGCAGCTCCAGATACTTGGAGACCCAGTACTTC CASSSRYLETQYF TRBV5-6 13 NA TRBJ2-5 NA
TGTGCCAGCTCACACGGGGAGGCTTACACCTTC CASSHGEAYTF TRBV18 11 NA TRBJ1-2 NA
TGCAGTGGGCTAGCGGGAACCTACGAGCAGTACTTC CSGLAGTYEQYF TRBV20-1 12 NA TRBJ2-7 TRBD2
TGTGCCAGCTCCACCTCGATCGACACTGAAGCTTTCTTT CASSTSIDTEAFF TRBV18 13 NA TRBJ1-1 NA
TGCGCCAGCAGCTACTGGACGGGTAGCTCCTACAATGAGCAGTTCTTC CASSYWTGSSYNEQFF TRBV5-1 16 once TRBJ2-1 NA
TGCAGTGTCACCGGGACTAACTATGGCTACACCTTC CSVTGTNYGYTF TRBV20-1 12 NA TRBJ1-2 NA
TGCAGTGCTCAAGATGTAGGGGTCCTCCAAGAGACCCAGTACTTC CSAQDVGVLQETQYF TRBV20-1 15 few TRBJ2-5 NA